What follows are 25 T cell receptor beta chains derived from one specimen sequenced in a study of tumor T cells in aggressive B-cell lymphoma. Data came from immunoSEQ multiplex PCR; TCRdb stores just in-frame clones and leaves some out. This sample has about 1,600 clones; 93% occur once, and the top ten carry about 3.3%. The sample comprised tumor tissue. The receptors shown here come from an adult with diffuse large B cell lymphoma.

This rearrangement joins TRBV5-1 to TRBJ2-1; weak D call: TRBD1 (6 bases). Between the trimmed V and J ends, which lost 0 bases and 5 bases, there was a span of 12 bases. Looked up from germline, CDR1 is SGHRS and CDR2 is YFSETQ. This CDR3 is 15 amino acids long. The CDR3 nucleotides read TGCGCCAGCAGCTTGGCCGGCCAGGGGAACAATGAGCAGTTCTTC. This codes for CASSLAGQGNNEQFF.

The V gene is TRBV11-2, the J gene TRBJ1-1; 8 nucleotides match TRBD1. The trim removed 0 bases at V and 0 bases at J, leaving 12 bases unmatched. This CDR3 contains 19 residues. The germline V gene encodes CDR1 SGHAT and CDR2 FQNNGV. CDR3 bases: TGTGCCAGCAGCTTAGATCTCCGACAGGGGCATTCGATGAACACTGAAGCTTTCTTT. It translates to CASSLDLRQGHSMNTEAFF.

The V and J genes are TRBV7-9 and TRBJ1-5, with 11 bases aligning to TRBD1. The CDR3 extends over 17 amino acids. In germline, CDR1 is SEHNR, CDR2 FQNEAQ (reference sequence). Trimming took 5 bases from V and 4 from J; bases not matched to a gene: 10. This CDR3 is CASSRSTGTGGNQPQHF. In nucleotides, the CDR3 is TGTGCCAGCAGCCGCTCAACCGGGACAGGGGGTAATCAGCCCCAGCATTTT.

In its sample, this clone was seen once. The rearrangement joins TRBV7-9 to TRBJ2-1; 11 nucleotides match TRBD2. CDR1 SEHNR and CDR2 FQNEAQ come from the germline V gene (reference sequence). Unmatched junction bases numbered 4, after V lost 3 bases and J lost 6 bases. The CDR3 sequence is 15 residues long. The CDR3 loop reads CASSLGSGGANEQFF. For the CDR3, the DNA is TGTGCCAGCAGCTTGGGTAGCGGGGGGGCCAATGAGCAGTTCTTC.

The chain couples TRBV4-2 to TRBJ1-5; D is possibly TRBD1 (5 bases). V lost 4 bases and J lost 0, with 16 bases in between. CDR3 length: 17 residues. Germline V CDR1 and CDR2: LGHNA, YNFKEQ. The CDR3 DNA reads as TGTGCCAGCAGCCCTCTAGGGAGGGGTGGTAGCAATCAGCCCCAGCATTTT. Protein: CASSPLGRGGSNQPQHF.

The V gene is TRBV9, the J gene TRBJ1-2; TRBD1 matches at 7 bases. The CDR3 is 12 amino acids. The germline CDR1 and CDR2 sequences are SGDLS and YYNGEE. With V trimmed by 3 bases and J by 8 bases, 4 bases remained unmatched. The CDR3 sequence is CASSGTGIGYTF. CDR3 bases: TGTGCCAGCAGCGGGACAGGTATCGGCTACACCTTC.

The rearrangement links TRBV7-3 to TRBJ1-4; D is possibly TRBD1 (6 bases). This CDR3 contains 20 residues. CDR1 and CDR2 (germline): SGHTA, FQGTGA. V gave up 1 base and J gave up 4 bases, with 25 bases separating them. The CDR3 spells CASSLIRTDRRECHNEKLFF. In DNA, the CDR3 is TGTGCCAGCAGCTTAATTCGGACAGATCGGCGGGAGTGTCATAATGAAAAACTGTTTTTT.

The chain joins TRBV6-5 to TRBJ2-2; D unresolved. Trimming stripped 0 bases from V and 6 bases from J, with 8 bases between. CDR3 length: 14 residues. CDR1 and CDR2 (germline): MNHEY, SVGAGI. The CDR3 protein is CASSYSPGAGELFF. The CDR3 DNA reads as TGTGCCAGCAGTTACTCGCCGGGTGCCGGGGAGCTGTTTTTT.

This clone was seen only once. The chain is built from TRBV30 and TRBJ2-1; no clear D. CDR3 length: 16 residues. Trimming left V 2 bases short and J 0 bases short, with 14 bases between. Per the germline V gene, CDR1 is GTSNPN and CDR2 is SVGIG (reference sequence). The CDR3 bases are TGTGCCTGGAGTATCGGTAGCACAAGCTCCTACAATGAGCAGTTCTTC. The encoded protein is CAWSIGSTSSYNEQFF.

This chain's CDR3 is CAWRSEGGYGGEQFF. CDR3 bases: TGTGCCTGGAGGTCAGAGGGGGGGTACGGGGGTGAGCAGTTCTTC. The chain carries TRBV30 and TRBJ2-1, with TRBD2 as a possible D gene (7 bases). Per the germline V gene, CDR1 is GTSNPN and CDR2 is SVGIG (reference sequence). The length of the CDR3 is 15 residues. V lost 3 bases to trimming and J lost 9 bases, with 21 bases between them.

The chain joins TRBV4-3 to TRBJ1-2; perhaps TRBD1 as D (5 bases). The length of the CDR3 is 15 residues. The germline gives CDR1 LGHNA, CDR2 YSLEER. Trimming removed 0 bases at V and 3 bases at J, with 11 bases between. The CDR3 region is CASSQDSIGDYGYTF. CDR3 coding DNA: TGCGCCAGCAGCCAAGATAGTATAGGGGACTATGGCTACACCTTC.

Here the CDR3 reads CASSSGTGGPDTQYF. The CDR3 DNA reads as TGTGCCAGCAGCTCGGGGACAGGGGGTCCAGATACGCAGTATTTT. The rearrangement links TRBV5-5 to TRBJ2-3, with 11 positions matching TRBD1. CDR3 length: 15 amino acids. Germline-derived CDR1 and CDR2 are SGHKS and YYEKEE (reference sequence). J gave up 4 bases and V 3 bases, and 4 bases lay outside the gene matches.

J is TRBJ1-1 and V is TRBV11-2, with 7 bases identical to TRBD1. Germline CDR1 SGHAT, CDR2 FQNNGV. The trim removed 8 bases at V and 4 bases at J, leaving 7 bases unmatched. The length of the CDR3 is 13 residues. For the CDR3, the DNA is TGTGCCAGCGTAGCGTCAGGGGGCACTGAAGCTTTCTTT. As protein: CASVASGGTEAFF.

CDR3 bases: TGTGCCAGCAGCACCCGGGACAGCCCCTACGAGCAGTACTTC. It yields the protein CASSTRDSPYEQYF. J is TRBJ2-7 and V is TRBV9; 7 bases are a match to TRBD1. CDR1 and CDR2 (germline): SGDLS, YYNGEE. The CDR3 consists of 14 residues. The trim removed 4 bases at V and 2 bases at J, leaving 6 bases unmatched.

V is TRBV5-1 and J is TRBJ1-4, with D uncertain. Germline V gene lookup returns CDR1 SGHRS and CDR2 YFSETQ. CDR3 length equals 14 residues. V was cut by 0 bases and J by 6 bases, with 9 bases left in between. CDR3 nucleotides: TGCGCCAGCAGCTTGGGGCGGAAGCATGAAAAACTGTTTTTT. As protein: CASSLGRKHEKLFF.

In this sample, this clone turned up once. This rearrangement joins TRBV19 to TRBJ2-2; TRBD2 is a possible D gene (5 bases). Germline-derived CDR1 and CDR2 are LNHDA and SQIVND (reference sequence). Trimming took off 10 bases at V and 1 base at J, with 10 bases between the two ends. The CDR3 has 13 amino acids. This CDR3 reads CATRRENTGELFF. CDR3 sequence (DNA): TGTGCCACCCGACGGGAGAACACCGGGGAGCTGTTTTTT.

The chain combines TRBV6-6 with TRBJ1-6, with TRBD1 matching 10 bases. The CDR3 consists of 15 residues. V lost 4 bases and J lost 7; bases outside the gene matches: 4. CDR1 and CDR2 from the germline V gene are MNHNY and SVGAGI (reference sequence). DNA for the CDR3: TGTGCCAGCAGTTCCCAGGGACAGGGGAATTCACCCCTCCACTTT. Its protein is CASSSQGQGNSPLHF.

The chain combines TRBV6-1 with TRBJ1-2; 7 bases are shared with TRBD1. Unmatched junction bases numbered 9, after V lost 4 bases and J lost 7 bases. The CDR3 covers 14 residues. The V gene's germline CDR1 is MNHNS and CDR2 SASEGT. The CDR3 reads CASSAAGTVGGYTF. In DNA, the CDR3 is TGTGCCAGCAGTGCCGCCGGGACAGTAGGTGGCTACACCTTC.

This clone was detected once. Because the CDR3's place on the DNA is in doubt, the DNA is left out and the CDR3 is given as listed by TCRdb. The genes are TRBV28 and TRBJ2-5; TRBD2, the D gene given by the table, was not confirmed from the DNA. The germline CDR1 and CDR2 sequences are MDHEN and SYDVKM. The CDR3 spans 12 amino acids, including both terminal residues. The CDR3 reads CASSSGVETQYF.

The chain carries TRBV28 and TRBJ2-1; 8 positions agree with TRBD1. With V trimmed by 2 bases and J by 7 bases, 1 base remained unmatched. The germline V gene encodes CDR1 MDHEN and CDR2 SYDVKM. This CDR3 is built from 13 residues. The CDR3 coding sequence is TGTGCCAGCAGTTTACAGGGGGCGAATGAGCAGTTCTTC. As protein: CASSLQGANEQFF.

The chain employs TRBV10-2 and TRBJ1-2; D unclear. Germline CDR1 WSHSY, CDR2 SAAADI. Trimming stripped 6 bases from V and 0 bases from J, with 8 bases between. This CDR3 contains 13 residues. The CDR3, as DNA: TGCGCCAGCAGCGGGTATCCTAACTATGGCTACACCTTC. This encodes CASSGYPNYGYTF.

This chain joins TRBV30 and TRBJ2-7; no reliable D call. V was cut by 0 bases and J by 2 bases, with 5 bases left in between. This CDR3 spans 12 amino acids. Germline loops: CDR1 GTSNPN, CDR2 SVGIG (reference sequence). The CDR3 DNA reads TGTGCCTGGAGTGTACAACCCTACGAGCAGTACTTC. Protein product: CAWSVQPYEQYF.

V usage is TRBV5-5 and J usage is TRBJ1-4; D perhaps matches TRBD1 (5 bases). Germline V gene data show CDR1 as SGHKS and CDR2 as YYEKEE (reference sequence). The V end lost 0 bases, the J end lost 6 bases, and 9 bases lay between the germline ends. This CDR3 region has 14 residues. The CDR3 coding sequence is TGTGCCAGCAGCTTGGGGCAGGGTTATGAAAAACTGTTTTTT. This encodes CASSLGQGYEKLFF.

The chain uses TRBV2 and TRBJ2-1; TRBD2 matches at 7 bases. Germline assignment: CDR1 SNHLY and CDR2 FYNNEI. There are 14 residues in the CDR3. V shed 2 bases, J shed 14 bases, and the junction held 12 bases outside the gene matches. CDR3 DNA: TGTGCCAGCAGTGAAAGGGTACTAACGGGGGGAAAGTTCTTC. This gives the protein CASSERVLTGGKFF.

This clone was recorded once. The chain has TRBV11-2 and TRBJ1-1; weak D call: TRBD1 (5 bases). V shed 2 bases and J shed 0 bases, with 10 bases lying between them. The V gene's germline CDR1 is SGHAT and CDR2 FQNNGV. The CDR3 has 15 amino acids. CDR3 loop: CASSLQGQMNTEAFF. CDR3 bases: TGTGCCAGCAGCTTACAGGGCCAAATGAACACTGAAGCTTTCTTT.